The 7 T cell receptor beta chains below all came from one sample that was sequenced in a study of blood T cell repertoires in COVID-19. Profiling relied on immunoSEQ multiplex PCR, and the TCRdb table lists in-frame clones only, not all of them. The sample yields some 250,000 clones, approximately 84% seen once. Sequencing was carried out using peripheral blood. The source of these receptors is an elderly woman with acute or convalescent COVID-19.

The DNA for the CDR3 is TGTGCCAGCAGTCCTTTCAGGGGAAGTCAGCCCCAGCATTTT. It translates to CASSPFRGSQPQHF. V gene TRBV6-5 combines with J gene TRBJ1-5; the D gene is possibly TRBD1 (6 bases). V shed 5 bases and J shed 6 bases, with 14 bases lying between them. Per germline, CDR1 MNHEY and CDR2 SVGAGI. This CDR3 has 14 residues.

The chain carries TRBV7-2 and TRBJ2-5; tentative D call: TRBD1 (6 bases). Germline V gene data show CDR1 as SGHTA and CDR2 as FQGNSA. This CDR3 region has 15 residues. V shed 2 bases and J shed 2 bases, with 12 bases lying between them. CDR3 DNA sequence: TGTGCCAGCAGCTTAAACAGGGCCATTCAAGAGACCCAGTACTTC. This sequence encodes CASSLNRAIQETQYF.

The V call is TRBV2, the J call TRBJ1-1; D ambiguous. Germline CDR1 SNHLY, CDR2 FYNNEI. The CDR3 loop spans 15 amino acids. With 3 bases removed from V and 1 base from J, the gap between germline ends came to 12 bases. CDR3 region: CASSDAIGSNTEAFF. Here the CDR3 DNA reads TGTGCCAGCAGTGACGCCATCGGGTCGAACACTGAAGCTTTCTTT.

This chain joins TRBV20-1 and TRBJ2-1; unclear D gene. V gave up 3 bases and J gave up 5 bases, with 2 bases separating them. This CDR3 has 10 residues. Germline V CDR1 and CDR2: DFQATT, SNEGSKA (reference sequence). The CDR3 bases are TGCAGTGCTAGCGACAATGAGCAGTTCTTC. This codes for CSASDNEQFF.

This clone was seen a few times. The genes are TRBV2 and TRBJ2-2, with D unresolved. Trimming cost V 6 bases and J 2 bases, with 4 bases left between them. The germline V gene encodes CDR1 SNHLY and CDR2 FYNNEI. The CDR3 consists of 12 residues. CDR3 in amino acids: CASSLNTGELFF. CDR3 DNA: TGTGCCAGCAGCTTAAACACCGGGGAGCTGTTTTTT. The whole variable domain, filled in from reference TRBV2 and TRBJ2-2, reads EPEVTQTPSHQVTQMGQEVILRCVPISNHLYFYWYRQILGQKVEFLVSFYNNEISEKSEIFDDQFSVERPDGSNFTLKIRSTKLEDSAMYFCASSLNTGELFFGEGSRLTVL.

The chain is built from TRBV14 and TRBJ1-1, with D maybe TRBD1 (5 bases). The CDR3 extends over 13 amino acids. The V gene lost 4 bases and the J gene lost 6 bases, with 12 bases spanning the gap. The germline gives CDR1 SGHDN, CDR2 FVKESK. CDR3 sequence (DNA): TGTGCCAGCAGCCCCCGGGCCAGGGCTGAAGCTTTCTTT. This codes for CASSPRARAEAFF.

V and J are TRBV29-1 and TRBJ1-3, with 7 bases that match TRBD1. This CDR3 spans 15 amino acids. Unmatched junction bases numbered 5, after V lost 3 bases and J lost 0 bases. The germline V gene encodes CDR1 SQVTM and CDR2 ANQGSEA. The CDR3 nucleotides are TGCAGCGTTGATAAGGGACAGAGCTCTGGAAACACCATATATTTT. As protein: CSVDKGQSSGNTIYF.